One sample yielded the 17 T cell receptor beta chains listed below, sequenced in a study of response to subunit inactivated influenza vaccine. MiXCR, applied by TCRdb to the RT-PCR reads, yields one record per CDR3 protein. Among 590,000 or so distinct CDR3 sequences, approximately 15% were seen once, and the ten largest hold 7.6%. The material sequenced was PBMCs from blood, taken less than 15 days before vaccination. These receptors originate from a man aged 45 to 65 who received an inactivated influenza vaccine.

The chain links TRBV11-1 to TRBJ1-2; 8 bases line up with TRBD1. CDR1 is SGHAT and CDR2 is FQDESV in the germline V gene (reference sequence). The CDR3 spans 15 residues. Trimming took 6 bases from V and 5 from J; bases not matched to a gene: 11. CDR3 coding DNA: TGTGCCAGCAGTAACACGGGACAGGACCCTTATGGCTACACCTTC. It is translated as CASSNTGQDPYGYTF. The full variable domain, rest sourced from reference TRBV11-1 and TRBJ1-2, is EAEVAQSPRYKITEKSQAVAFWCDPISGHATLYWYRQILGQGPELLVQFQDESVVDDSQLPKDRFSAERLKGVDSTLKIQPAELGDSAMYLCASSNTGQDPYGYTFGSGTRLTVV.

This clonotype was seen ten or more times. The chain recombines TRBV7-8 with TRBJ1-1, with TRBD1 matching over 12 bases. Germline loops: CDR1 SGHVS, CDR2 FQNEAQ. The junction had 6 bases not matched to a gene; V was cut back by 6 bases and J by 4 bases. This CDR3 has 15 amino acids. The CDR3 DNA reads TGTGCCAGCAGTCCGGGACAGGGGGCTTTCACTGAAGCTTTCTTT. Its protein is CASSPGQGAFTEAFF. The full variable domain, its missing parts supplied by reference TRBV7-8 and TRBJ1-1, is GAGVSQSPRYKVAKRGQDVALRCDPISGHVSLFWYQQALGQGPEFLTYFQNEAQLDKSGLPSDRFFAERPEGSVSTLKIQRTQQEDSAVYLCASSPGQGAFTEAFFGQGTRLTVV.

The rearrangement links TRBV15 to TRBJ1-5; TRBD1 is a possible D gene (5 bases). The CDR3 totals 12 residues. V was pared by 8 bases and J by 7 bases, with 12 bases between. CDR1 and CDR2 (germline): LNHNV, YYDKDF (reference sequence). CDR3 bases: TGTGCCACCGCCGGTTGGGGCCAGCCCCAGCATTTT. Translation: CATAGWGQPQHF.

This clonotype was observed a handful of times. The chain uses TRBV11-2 and TRBJ2-1, with D possibly matching TRBD1 (6 bases). The length of the CDR3 is 16 residues. Germline values: CDR1 SGHAT, CDR2 FQNNGV. V was cut by 3 bases and J by 4 bases, with 16 bases left in between. The CDR3 DNA follows: TGTGCCAGCAGCTTGACCGGGACAAGGACTTACAATGAGCAGTTCTTC. It yields the protein CASSLTGTRTYNEQFF. Variable domain in full (rest from reference TRBV11-2 and TRBJ2-1): EAGVAQSPRYKIIEKRQSVAFWCNPISGHATLYWYQQILGQGPKLLIQFQNNGVVDDSQLPKDRFSAERLKGVDSTLKIQPAKLEDSAVYLCASSLTGTRTYNEQFFGPGTRLTVL.

The CDR3 loop is CASSGSGWHEQFF. CDR3 DNA: TGTGCCAGCAGTGGTAGCGGGTGGCATGAGCAGTTCTTC. The chain employs TRBV2 and TRBJ2-1, with 7 bases lining up with TRBD2. Germline V CDR1 and CDR2: SNHLY, FYNNEI. CDR3 length equals 13 residues. V trimming: 4 bases; J trimming: 8 bases; junction bases outside the gene matches: 5.

The chain has TRBV5-1 and TRBJ2-7; either TRBD1 or TRBD2 may fit D (5 bases each). Trimming pared 4 bases from V and 1 base from J, leaving 18 bases between. CDR1 is SGHRS, CDR2 YFSETQ, per germline. The CDR3 is 16 amino acids. The CDR3 loop reads CASSVNTGTESYEQYF. Here the CDR3 DNA reads TGCGCCAGCAGCGTGAACACTGGGACGGAGTCCTACGAGCAGTACTTC. Full variable domain (rest looked up from reference TRBV5-1 and TRBJ2-7): KAGVTQTPRYLIKTRGQQVTLSCSPISGHRSVSWYQQTPGQGLQFLFEYFSETQRNKGNFPGRFSGRQFSNSRSEMNVSTLELGDSALYLCASSVNTGTESYEQYFGPGTRLTVT.

This clonotype was found a few times. The chain uses TRBV7-2 and TRBJ1-3, with D possibly being TRBD1 (6 bases). Trimming took off 5 bases at V and 5 bases at J, with 16 bases between the two ends. The CDR3 spans 15 residues. Germline CDR1 and CDR2: SGHTA and FQGNSA. CDR3 DNA sequence: TGTGCCAGCAGCCGGTCAGGGGCGGGGCGAAACACCATATATTTT. Residues: CASSRSGAGRNTIYF. Looking up the rest from reference TRBV7-2 and TRBJ1-3 gives the full variable domain: GAGVSQSPSNKVTEKGKDVELRCDPISGHTALYWYRQSLGQGLEFLIYFQGNSAPDKSGLPSDRFSAERTGGSVSTLTIQRTQQEDSAVYLCASSRSGAGRNTIYFGEGSWLTVV.

The sample holds a few counts of this clonotype. This CDR3 reads CASRPRGGPIETEAFF. CDR3 coding DNA: TGTGCCAGCAGACCACGTGGGGGGCCCATAGAAACTGAAGCTTTCTTT. The chain carries TRBV7-9 and TRBJ1-1, with TRBD1 as a possible D gene (6 bases). V dropped 6 bases and J dropped 5 bases, with 22 bases sitting between them. The CDR3 is 16 amino acids. Germline lookup yields CDR1 SEHNR and CDR2 FQNEAQ (reference sequence). Together with reference TRBV7-9 and TRBJ1-1, the CDR3 gives the full variable domain: DTGVSQNPRHKITKRGQNVTFRCDPISEHNRLYWYRQTLGQGPEFLTYFQNEAQLEKSRLLSDRFSAERPKGSFSTLEIQRTEQGDSAMYLCASRPRGGPIETEAFFGQGTRLTVV.

CDR3 sequence: CASSPRGGGPLGEQFF. In nucleotides, the CDR3 is TGTGCCAGCAGTCCCCGAGGGGGGGGGCCCCTCGGTGAGCAGTTCTTC. The V call is TRBV12-3 or TRBV12-4, the J call TRBJ2-1, with a weak D call TRBD2 (7 bases). The CDR3 is 16 residues long. Trimming removed 5 bases from V and 9 bases from J, with 23 bases in between.

The chain combines TRBV25-1 with TRBJ2-3; TRBD2 matches at 9 bases. J was trimmed by 2 bases and V by 5 bases; bases with no gene match: 5. The CDR3 extends over 15 amino acids. Germline V lookup: CDR1 MGHDK, CDR2 SYGVNS. In DNA form, the CDR3 reads TGTGCCAGCAGTCCGTTAGCGGGAGTCACAGATACGCAGTATTTT. Translation gives CASSPLAGVTDTQYF.

This clonotype has more than one count but fewer than ten. The V and J genes are TRBV5-1 and TRBJ2-3; D remains unclear. V was shortened by 1 base and J by 4 bases, with 10 bases between the two germline ends. Germline assignment: CDR1 SGHRS and CDR2 YFSETQ. CDR3 length equals 14 residues. The chain's CDR3 is CASSLMADSDTQYF. CDR3 coding DNA: TGCGCCAGCAGCTTGATGGCAGACTCAGATACGCAGTATTTT.

This clonotype was found a few times. The J gene is TRBJ2-1, the V gene TRBV4-3, with D possibly being TRBD1 or TRBD2 (7 bases each). V gave up 1 base and J gave up 10 bases, with 14 bases separating them. The germline V gene has CDR1 LGHNA and CDR2 YSLEER. CDR3 size: 14 residues. The CDR3 loop is CASSQGGGGREQFF. The CDR3 DNA follows: TGCGCCAGCAGCCAAGGGGGAGGGGGCAGGGAGCAGTTCTTC.

V usage is TRBV20-1 and J usage is TRBJ2-5; 7 bases match TRBD2. Germline loops: CDR1 DFQATT, CDR2 SNEGSKA (reference sequence). The V and J ends lost 1 base and 2 bases, in that order; junction bases with no gene match: 7. This CDR3 region has 15 residues. Here the CDR3 reads CSARVGAGRQETQYF. CDR3 bases: TGCAGTGCTAGAGTGGGAGCGGGGCGACAAGAGACCCAGTACTTC.

This clonotype was seen a few times. J is TRBJ1-4 and V is TRBV20-1; 8 bases align to TRBD1. The CDR3 sequence is 13 residues long. V lost 6 bases to trimming and J lost 7 bases; unmatched junction nucleotides: 7. From germline, CDR1 is DFQATT and CDR2 SNEGSKA (reference sequence). CDR3 in amino acids: CSAQDRAGEKLFF. The CDR3 DNA sequence: TGCAGTGCCCAGGACAGGGCAGGTGAAAAACTGTTTTTT.

The chain employs TRBV10-3 and TRBJ2-3, with 8 bases identical to TRBD2. Germline values: CDR1 ENHRY, CDR2 SYGVKD. Trimming cost V 6 bases and J 2 bases; bases outside gene matches: 7. This CDR3 region has 15 residues. The CDR3 here is CAIRAGTSVTDTQYF. Written as DNA, the CDR3 is TGTGCCATCAGGGCCGGGACTAGTGTCACAGATACGCAGTATTTT.

In this sample, this clonotype turned up a few times. The CDR3 spells CSARGQIYEQYF. In DNA, the CDR3 is TGCAGTGCTAGAGGCCAGATCTACGAGCAGTACTTC. The chain recombines TRBV20-1 with TRBJ2-7; D gene uncertain. Germline CDR1 reads DFQATT; CDR2 reads SNEGSKA (reference sequence). This CDR3 comprises 12 residues. The ends were cut back, 1 base at V and 3 bases at J, with 7 bases in the middle.

This chain uses TRBV9 with TRBJ1-5; no clear D. The V gene lost 0 bases and the J gene lost 6 bases, with 10 bases spanning the gap. The V gene's germline CDR1 is SGDLS and CDR2 YYNGEE. The CDR3 sequence is 14 residues long. CDR3 bases: TGTGCCAGCAGCGTAGATCAGTACGGTCAGCCCCAGCATTTT. Translated: CASSVDQYGQPQHF.